A selection of T cell receptor beta chains follows, all from one sample in a study of T cells in Graves' hyperthyroidism and ophthalmopathy. A single record per CDR3 protein comes from TCRdb applying MiXCR to the multiplex PCR reads. The sample contains a few hundred thousand distinct CDR3 sequences, approximately 15% of which appear only once. The sequencing sample was made of blood. The receptor source for this set is a middle-aged woman with Graves' hyperthyroidism. The CDR3 runs from the conserved cysteine through the conserved F or W. A D gene is named only where the DNA matches it firmly. Clone size, where shown, is once, few, many, or a class for clones that have expanded.

>NA|NA|TRBV7-2|16|TRBJ1-5
TGTGCCAGCAGCTCAGCCGTTTCCGGGAGCAATCAGCCCCAGCATTTT
CASSSAVSGSNQPQHF
>many|TRBD1|TRBV27|17|TRBJ2-6
TGTGCCAGCAGTCCCCGGGACAGGCTCTCTGGGGCCAACGTCCTGACTTTC
CASSPRDRLSGANVLTF
>many|NA|TRBV20-1|14|TRBJ2-7
TGCAGTGCTAGATCCGGGACCTTCTCCTACGAGCAGTACTTC
CSARSGTFSYEQYF
>many|TRBD1|TRBV6-1|15|TRBJ2-1
TGTGCCAGCAGTGCCTCAGGGGGATGGTACAATGAGCAGTTCTTC
CASSASGGWYNEQFF
>many|NA|TRBV3-1|15|TRBJ2-1
TGTGCCAGCAGCAATGTTCTAGGGTCTCACAATGAGCAGTTCTTC
CASSNVLGSHNEQFF
>few|NA|TRBV10-3|17|TRBJ1-5
TGTGCCATCAGTGACGCAGGGGCCGGGGGAAGCAATCAGCCCCAGCATTTT
CAISDAGAGGSNQPQHF
>few|TRBD1|TRBV2|15|TRBJ2-5
TGTGCCAGCAGTGGGGCCAGGGGGCTCCAAGAGACCCGGTACTTC
CASSGARGLQETRYF
>NA|TRBD1|TRBV20-1|19|TRBJ1-5
TGCAGTGCTAGTCGGCAACCAGGGGGGGGGGGGTATAGCAATCAGCCCCAGCATTTT
CSASRQPGGGGYSNQPQHF
>few|NA|TRBV28|13|TRBJ2-2
TGTGCCAGCGGTGGGCAGAGGTTTGGGGAGCTGTTTTTT
CASGGQRFGELFF
>many|TRBD1|TRBV28|13|TRBJ2-7
TGTGCCAGCACCGACAGGGGGAGGATCGAGCAGTACTTC
CASTDRGRIEQYF
>many|NA|TRBV28|16|TRBJ2-7
TGTGCCAGCAGTTCCTCCCGACTAGAGGTCTCCTACGAGCAGTACTTC
CASSSSRLEVSYEQYF
>few|NA|TRBV11-2|15|TRBJ2-3
TGTGCCAGCAGCTCTACAGTGAGTAGCACAGATACGCAGTATTTT
CASSSTVSSTDTQYF
>NA|TRBD1|TRBV19|16|TRBJ2-5
TGTGCCAGTAGCTCCATGGCAGGGGGTTCACAAGAGACCCAGTACTTC
CASSSMAGGSQETQYF
>few|NA|TRBV27|16|TRBJ2-2
TGTGCCAGCAGTTTATCTTTCACAGGGAGCCCCGGGGAGCTGTTTTTT
CASSLSFTGSPGELFF
>many|NA|TRBV12-3/TRBV12-4|15|TRBJ2-3
TGTGCCAGCAGTTTAACGAGGGGACGCACAGATACGCAGTATTTT
CASSLTRGRTDTQYF
>few|TRBD1|TRBV15|15|TRBJ1-5
TGTGCCACCAGCCGGGGACAGGGGAACAATCAGCCCCAGCATTTT
CATSRGQGNNQPQHF
>many|NA|TRBV28|14|TRBJ2-7
TGTGCCAGCAGCCTACCTTCGTCATTTTACGAGCAGTACTTC
CASSLPSSFYEQYF
>many|TRBD2|TRBV7-4|15|TRBJ2-1
TGTGCCAGCTTGGGGACTAGCGGGAAAGATGATTACCAGTTCTTC
CASLGTSGKDDYQFF
>many|TRBD2|TRBV5-1|15|TRBJ2-7
TGCGCCAGCAGCCCCTGGACTAGCGGGTCCTACGAGCAGTACTTC
CASSPWTSGSYEQYF
>few|TRBD2|TRBV20-1|17|TRBJ2-3
TGCAGTGCTAGAGATATGGCTAGCGGGACGACCACAGATACGCAGTATTTT
CSARDMASGTTTDTQYF
>many|TRBD2|TRBV7-2|15|TRBJ2-7
TGTGCCAGCAGCTTATCCCGGGAGGGCTCCTACGAGCAGTACTTC
CASSLSREGSYEQYF
>few|NA|TRBV7-3|13|TRBJ1-5
TGTGCCAGCAGCTTGAACAACAATCAGCCCCAGCATTTT
CASSLNNNQPQHF
>few|TRBD1|TRBV24-1|16|TRBJ1-2
TGTGCCACCAGTGATTCGGTCGGACAGGGGGCGGGTGGCTACACCTTC
CATSDSVGQGAGGYTF
>many|NA|TRBV7-2|15|TRBJ1-5
TGTGCCAGCAGCTTGGTGGTGGGGGCGGATCAGCCCCAGCATTTT
CASSLVVGADQPQHF
>many|TRBD1|TRBV7-9|13|TRBJ2-7
TGTGCCAGCAGCCGGACAGGCCCCTACGAGCAGTACTTC
CASSRTGPYEQYF
>many|NA|TRBV18|15|TRBJ2-3
TGTGCCAGCTCACAGACCAATGCAAACACAGATACGCAGTATTTT
CASSQTNANTDTQYF